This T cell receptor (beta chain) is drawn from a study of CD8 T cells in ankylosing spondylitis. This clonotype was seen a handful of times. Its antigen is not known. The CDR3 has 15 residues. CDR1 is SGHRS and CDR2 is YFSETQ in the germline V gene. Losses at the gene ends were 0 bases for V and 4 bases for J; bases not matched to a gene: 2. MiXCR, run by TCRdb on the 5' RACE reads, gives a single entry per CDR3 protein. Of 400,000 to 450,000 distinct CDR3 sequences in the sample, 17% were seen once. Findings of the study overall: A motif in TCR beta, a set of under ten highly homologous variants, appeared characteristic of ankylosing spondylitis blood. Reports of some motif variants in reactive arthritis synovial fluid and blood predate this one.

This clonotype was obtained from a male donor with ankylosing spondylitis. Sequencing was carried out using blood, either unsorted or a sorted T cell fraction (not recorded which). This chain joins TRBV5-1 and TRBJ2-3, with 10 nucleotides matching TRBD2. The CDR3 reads CASSLGSGGSDTQYF. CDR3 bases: TGCGCCAGCAGCTTGGGTAGCGGGGGGTCAGATACGCAGTATTTT.